This is a list of T cell receptor beta chains from one sample in a study of radiation and T cells in renal cell carcinoma. Clones were read by immunoSEQ multiplex PCR, and TCRdb kept only the in-frame ones, dropping some. The sample has about 65,000 clones; around 80% are singletons. This specimen consisted of blood, obtained from a patient whose treatment included radiotherapy and nephrectomy. The receptors were gathered from a man in his sixties with renal cell carcinoma. The CDR3 runs from the conserved cysteine through the conserved F or W. D genes are given only for firm matches. Not all rows give a size; the values are once, few, many and, for expanded clones, a class.

-	TRBV27	few	TRBJ1-5	CASSPLDSYQPQHF	TGTGCCAGCAGTCCCCTGGACAGTTATCAGCCCCAGCATTTT
TRBD1	TRBV5-1	few	TRBJ1-2	CASSSFQGEDGYTF	TGCGCCAGCAGCTCTTTCCAGGGGGAGGATGGCTACACCTTC
TRBD1	TRBV4-3	many	TRBJ2-3	CASSQLPTGGQDTQYF	TGCGCCAGCAGCCAACTCCCCACAGGGGGCCAAGATACGCAGTATTTT
-	TRBV11-2	-	TRBJ2-5	CASSLSLETQYF	TGTGCCAGCAGCTTATCTCTGGAGACCCAGTACTTC
-	TRBV11-2	-	TRBJ2-1	CASSLVGQYNEQFF	TGTGCCAGCAGCTTAGTCGGACAGTACAATGAGCAGTTCTTC
-	TRBV7-3	many	TRBJ1-5	CASSLRGDQPQHF	TGTGCCAGCAGCTTGAGGGGGGATCAGCCCCAGCATTTT
TRBD1	TRBV5-5	-	TRBJ2-5	CASSVNRGETQYF	TGTGCCAGCAGCGTTAACAGGGGAGAGACCCAGTACTTC
-	TRBV18	-	TRBJ1-5	CASSPMISNQPQHF	TGTGCCAGCTCACCAATGATTAGCAATCAGCCCCAGCATTTT
TRBD2	TRBV9	-	TRBJ2-5	CASSVERWGLAEETQYF	TGTGCCAGCAGCGTAGAGAGATGGGGACTAGCGGAAGAGACCCAGTACTTC
-	TRBV4-2	-	TRBJ2-3	CASSQGAASTDTQYF	TGTGCCAGCAGCCAAGGTGCAGCTAGCACAGATACGCAGTATTTT
-	TRBV14	-	TRBJ2-1	CASSQAAGAWGKQFF	TGTGCCAGCAGCCAAGCGGCAGGTGCCTGGGGAAAGCAGTTCTTC
-	TRBV6-1	-	TRBJ1-2	CASKAQATYGYTF	TGTGCCAGCAAAGCACAGGCGACCTATGGCTACACCTTC
-	TRBV9	-	TRBJ2-5	CASSVREETQYF	TGTGCCAGCAGCGTCCGAGAAGAGACCCAGTACTTC
-	TRBV30	few	TRBJ2-7	CAWSVSDEQYF	TGTGCCTGGAGTGTTTCGGACGAGCAGTACTTC
-	TRBV7-3	-	TRBJ2-1	CASSLTGRGYNEQFF	TGTGCCAGCAGCTTAACGGGTCGGGGGTACAATGAGCAGTTCTTC